One sample yielded the 4 T cell receptor beta chains listed below, sequenced in a study of beta chain features in type 1 diabetes. Isolated RNA was reverse transcribed in full, so expressed TCRB transcripts were sequenced. The table came from immunoSEQ multiplex PCR; TCRdb's copy has only in-frame clones and leaves some out. Of under 200,000 clones listed, 7.5% to 9.5% were seen once; the top ten hold approximately 2.3%. The sequencing sample was made of central memory CD4+ T cells from blood. The receptors shown here come from a woman between 18 and 30 years old in good health.

The chain carries TRBV5-1 and TRBJ1-1; unclear D gene. Trimming stripped 4 bases from V and 1 base from J, with 8 bases between. Germline V gene sequence: CDR1 SGHRS, CDR2 YFSETQ. This CDR3 is 13 amino acids long. CDR3 sequence reads: CASSITQNTEAFF. As DNA, the CDR3 is TGCGCCAGCAGCATAACACAGAACACTGAAGCTTTCTTT.

V usage is TRBV29-1 and J usage is TRBJ2-1; TRBD2 matches 8 bases. This CDR3 is built from 13 residues. V lost 6 bases, J lost 7 bases, and 8 bases stayed unmatched. CDR1 and CDR2 (germline): SQVTM, ANQGSEA. Written as DNA, the CDR3 is TGCAGCGTCGTGAGCGGGAGTAGGAATGAGCAGTTCTTC. This codes for CSVVSGSRNEQFF.

The chain is built from TRBV29-1 and TRBJ2-7; 7 bases line up with TRBD1. Germline loops: CDR1 SQVTM, CDR2 ANQGSEA. The CDR3 totals 14 residues. J lost 0 bases, V lost 5 bases, and 7 bases had no gene match. CDR3 bases: TGCAGCGTTCAAACAGGGGCTAGCTCCTACGAGCAGTACTTC. It translates to CSVQTGASSYEQYF.

This clone has a handful of counts. The chain is built from TRBV30 and TRBJ1-4; D remains ambiguous. There are 15 residues in the CDR3. The ends were cut back, 3 bases at V and 3 bases at J, with 14 bases in the middle. Germline loops: CDR1 GTSNPN, CDR2 SVGIG (reference sequence). CDR3 loop: CAWSGGQVANEKLFF. The CDR3 DNA sequence: TGTGCCTGGAGCGGAGGTCAGGTGGCTAATGAAAAACTGTTTTTT.